The entry that follows covers one T cell receptor (beta chain) sequence. The antigen is undetermined. This CDR3 spans 14 amino acids. The V and J ends lost 6 bases and 4 bases, in that order; junction bases with no gene match: 3. Germline V CDR1 and CDR2: LNHNV, YYDKDF (reference sequence). This entry is derived from a study of beta chain features in type 1 diabetes. About the research overall: The study found patients and healthy donors alike in age, gender and cell yields. The study's findings and limits: The cDNA sequencing approach could over-represent high-TCR-expressing cells. All four CD4+ subsets of Type 1 diabetes patients contained TCRB CDR3s that were moderately but significantly shorter. Patients' naive, central memory and regulatory TCRB repertoires appeared more alike than those of healthy donors. Patients and controls would share equally any PCR tilt toward shorter templates.

The authors reverse transcribed all of the isolated RNA, so sequencing captured expressed TCRB transcripts. Generated by immunoSEQ multiplex PCR, the TCRdb table keeps only in-frame clones and is missing some. The sample holds roughly 290,000 clones; roughly 15% are singletons and the top ten take around 0.015%. This rearrangement joins TRBV15 to TRBJ2-1, with TRBD2 identical over 10 bases. The source of this sequence is a man between 18 and 35 years old with type 1 diabetes. The sample comprised naive CD4+ T cells from blood. CDR3 DNA sequence: TGTGCCACCAGGACACTAGCGGGGTACAATGAGCAGTTCTTC. Encoded protein: CATRTLAGYNEQFF. Full variable domain (remainder filled in from reference TRBV15 and TRBJ2-1): DAMVIQNPRYQVTQFGKPVTLSCSQTLNHNVMYWYQQKSSQAPKLLFHYYDKDFNNEADTPDNFQSRRPNTSFCFLDIRSPGLGDTAMYLCATRTLAGYNEQFFGPGTRLTVL.